This paragraph covers one TCR beta chain sequence. The CDR3 has 15 residues. V was shortened by 4 bases and J by 0 bases, with 12 bases between the two germline ends. The germline V gene encodes CDR1 SGHNT and CDR2 YENEEA. This specimen comes from a study of technical replicates of blood from several donors. Here immunoSEQ multiplex PCR was the method, and the copy in TCRdb shows in-frame clones only, minus some. The sample contains under 80,000 clones, 94% of which appear only once. The source of this sequence is a human donor in good health. The sequencing input was T cells isolated from PBMCs. The rearrangement links TRBV11-3 to TRBJ1-1; possible D gene TRBD1, 6 bases. Here the CDR3 reads CASSWGRDMNTEAFF. Written as DNA, the CDR3 is TGTGCCAGCAGCTGGGGGCGTGACATGAACACTGAAGCTTTCTTT.